The 10 T cell receptor beta chains given below trace back to one sample, sequenced in a study of shared clonotypes between healthy human individuals. Method: immunoSEQ multiplex PCR; TCRdb's copy keeps in-frame clones and lacks some. The sample yields about 190,000 clones, about 66% seen once. The sequenced material came from memory CD4+ T cells sorted from blood. Subset in this sample: CD45RA-negative fraction. The receptor source for this set is a man under 40 in good health.

The genes are TRBV7-2 and TRBJ1-1; possible D gene TRBD1, 5 bases. The CDR3 runs 13 residues. Per germline, CDR1 SGHTA and CDR2 FQGNSA. V was cut by 1 base and J by 5 bases, with 8 bases left in between. CDR3 in DNA: TGTGCCAGCAGCTTAGGGGGGAGGACTGAAGCTTTCTTT. Translated: CASSLGGRTEAFF.

V gene TRBV30 combines with J gene TRBJ1-2; D is undetermined. With 3 bases removed from V and 7 bases from J, the gap between germline ends came to 12 bases. Germline V gene lookup returns CDR1 GTSNPN and CDR2 SVGIG (reference sequence). The CDR3 length is 12 residues. CDR3 protein: CAWRLEPGGYTF. DNA for the CDR3: TGTGCCTGGAGGCTAGAGCCCGGTGGCTACACCTTC.

DNA for the CDR3: TGCGCCAGCAGTGAGTTGGGGAACTATGGCTACACCTTC. Its protein is CASSELGNYGYTF. The V and J genes are TRBV10-2 and TRBJ1-2; D remains unclear. The germline V gene encodes CDR1 WSHSY and CDR2 SAAADI. The CDR3 sequence is 13 residues long. V gave up 1 base and J gave up 2 bases, with 5 bases separating them.

The V and J genes are TRBV5-4 and TRBJ2-1, with D tentatively TRBD2 (6 bases). Deletions cut 2 bases from V and 8 bases from J, with 14 bases between. Germline values: CDR1 SGHNT, CDR2 YYREEE (reference sequence). The CDR3 spans 14 residues. In DNA form, the CDR3 reads TGTGCCAGCAGCTTTAAGCGGGCCATGGATGAGCAGTTCTTC. Its protein product is CASSFKRAMDEQFF.

This clone was seen only a few times. The chain joins TRBV19 to TRBJ2-7; D gene uncertain. Germline assignment: CDR1 LNHDA and CDR2 SQIVND (reference sequence). The CDR3 sequence is 13 residues long. The ends were cut back, 3 bases at V and 2 bases at J, with 8 bases in the middle. The CDR3 DNA is TGTGCCAGTAGTATCCAACAGACCTACGAGCAGTACTTC. Translated: CASSIQQTYEQYF.

This clone was seen just once. The chain carries TRBV19 and TRBJ2-7; 9 nucleotides align to TRBD2. Germline V lookup: CDR1 LNHDA, CDR2 SQIVND (reference sequence). The V segment lost 5 bases and the J segment 4 bases; nucleotides outside the gene matches: 6. This CDR3 has 14 residues. This chain's CDR3 is CASSFRLAGYEQYF. CDR3 nucleotide sequence: TGTGCCAGTAGTTTTCGGCTAGCGGGATACGAGCAGTACTTC.

About this clone: One base away lies a much larger clone, so this may be a sequencing read error. The chain combines TRBV18 with TRBJ1-2; D gene ambiguous. Germline V lookup: CDR1 KGHSH, CDR2 LQKENI. Trimming removed 2 bases from V and 4 bases from J, with 11 bases in between. The CDR3 covers 14 residues. Written as DNA, the CDR3 is TGTGCCAGCTCACCATCCTCCTATTCCTATGGCTACACCTTC. Protein sequence: CASSPSSYSYGYTF.

The V call is TRBV7-2, the J call TRBJ2-1; 14 nucleotides agree with TRBD2. This CDR3 is built from 15 residues. V lost 5 bases and J lost 7; bases outside the gene matches: 4. Germline-derived CDR1 and CDR2 are SGHTA and FQGNSA. Here the CDR3 reads CASSLGLAGVNEQFF. The CDR3 nucleotides are TGTGCCAGCAGCCTGGGACTAGCGGGAGTGAATGAGCAGTTCTTC.

V is TRBV7-2 and J is TRBJ2-1; D uncertain. In germline, CDR1 is SGHTA, CDR2 FQGNSA. The V end lost 2 bases, the J end lost 9 bases, and 17 bases lay between the germline ends. This CDR3 has 15 residues. The CDR3 sequence is CASSLTRNGPTEQFF. The CDR3 coding sequence is TGTGCCAGCAGCTTAACCCGTAACGGTCCAACTGAGCAGTTCTTC. Complete variable domain (other parts from reference TRBV7-2 and TRBJ2-1): GAGVSQSPSNKVTEKGKDVELRCDPISGHTALYWYRQSLGQGLEFLIYFQGNSAPDKSGLPSDRFSAERTGGSVSTLTIQRTQQEDSAVYLCASSLTRNGPTEQFFGPGTRLTVL.

V and J are TRBV28 and TRBJ1-1, with 9 bases aligning to TRBD1. This CDR3 has 15 residues. J lost 4 bases, V lost 3 bases, and 6 bases had no gene match. CDR1 and CDR2 from the germline V gene are MDHEN and SYDVKM. As DNA, the CDR3 is TGTGCCAGCAGTTTTGTGACAGGGGGTGTCACTGAAGCTTTCTTT. Its translation: CASSFVTGGVTEAFF.